One sample yielded the 12 T cell receptor beta chains listed below, sequenced in a study of technical replicates of blood from a few donors. Sequencing was performed with immunoSEQ multiplex PCR; in TCRdb, only in-frame clones are kept and a portion is missing. Among 60,000 to 85,000 clones, 85% to 95% were seen once, and the ten largest hold about 0.4%. The specimen sequenced was T cells isolated from PBMCs. The source is a human donor in good health.

The chain carries TRBV6-5 and TRBJ2-7; D might be TRBD2 (5 bases). With 2 bases removed from V and 4 bases from J, the gap between germline ends came to 9 bases. Germline CDR1 MNHEY, CDR2 SVGAGI. The CDR3 consists of 13 residues. DNA for the CDR3: TGTGCCAGCAGTTACACCGAGGGTTACGAGCAGTACTTC. This codes for CASSYTEGYEQYF.

This chain uses TRBV5-1 with TRBJ2-3; 7 bases agree with TRBD2. Germline V gene sequence: CDR1 SGHRS, CDR2 YFSETQ. V was clipped by 5 bases and J by 7 bases; unmatched bases: 7. This CDR3 is built from 13 residues. The CDR3 region has the DNA TGCGCCAGCAGGTCGGGAGGCCCTAATACGCAGTATTTT. Its translation is CASRSGGPNTQYF.

The gene calls are TRBV5-4 and TRBJ2-7, with TRBD1 as a possible D gene (6 bases). V was trimmed by 1 base and J by 4 bases, leaving 9 bases between them. Per germline, CDR1 SGHNT and CDR2 YYREEE (reference sequence). The CDR3 runs 13 residues. This CDR3 is CASSLNRAYEQYF. The CDR3 coding sequence is TGTGCCAGCAGCTTGAACAGGGCTTACGAGCAGTACTTC.

This rearrangement joins TRBV27 to TRBJ2-2, with 7 bases fitting TRBD2. Trimming took 6 bases from V and 4 from J; bases not matched to a gene: 11. This CDR3 has 16 amino acids. The germline V gene encodes CDR1 MNHEY and CDR2 SMNVEV (reference sequence). CDR3: CASSLMGGRVTGELFF. In nucleotides, the CDR3 is TGTGCCAGCAGCCTAATGGGGGGGAGGGTCACCGGGGAGCTGTTTTTT.

The rearrangement links TRBV27 to TRBJ1-4, with D uncertain. V dropped 4 bases and J dropped 6 bases, with 12 bases sitting between them. The CDR3 has 14 amino acids. CDR1 is MNHEY and CDR2 is SMNVEV in the germline V gene (reference sequence). The CDR3 region has the DNA TGTGCCAGCAGTTCGTGGGTCGGAGATGAAAAACTGTTTTTT. It encodes CASSSWVGDEKLFF.

This chain links TRBV2 with TRBJ2-7, with 8 bases fitting TRBD1. The V segment lost 7 bases and the J segment 7 bases; nucleotides outside the gene matches: 18. The germline V gene encodes CDR1 SNHLY and CDR2 FYNNEI. There are 16 residues in the CDR3. CDR3: CASITRGQGAPGEQYF. Here the CDR3 DNA reads TGTGCCAGCATCACGAGGGGCCAGGGGGCGCCGGGTGAGCAGTACTTC.

This clone appeared a single time. This chain connects TRBV11-2 to TRBJ2-1; tentative D call: TRBD1 (5 bases). Germline V gene lookup returns CDR1 SGHAT and CDR2 FQNNGV. The CDR3 has 15 residues. V shed 0 bases and J shed 9 bases, with 15 bases lying between them. The CDR3 is CASSLDSQGYFEQFF. In DNA, the CDR3 is TGTGCCAGCAGCTTAGATTCCCAGGGCTACTTTGAGCAGTTCTTC.

The rearrangement uses TRBV7-9 and TRBJ1-4; D not certain. The germline V and J ends were trimmed by 3 bases and 4 bases, with 9 bases remaining between them. CDR3 size: 14 residues. The germline V gene encodes CDR1 SEHNR and CDR2 FQNEAQ (reference sequence). For the CDR3, the DNA is TGTGCCAGCAGCTTTGACACATATAATGAAAAACTGTTTTTT. This translates into CASSFDTYNEKLFF.

This rearrangement joins TRBV7-2 to TRBJ1-3, with D uncertain. Between the trimmed V and J ends, which lost 1 base and 0 bases, there was a span of 7 bases. The CDR3 covers 15 residues. The V gene's germline CDR1 is SGHTA and CDR2 FQGNSA. In DNA form, the CDR3 reads TGTGCCAGCAGCTTAGGCATGAGCTCTGGAAACACCATATATTTT. As protein: CASSLGMSSGNTIYF.

V usage is TRBV19 and J usage is TRBJ2-7, with 7 positions matching TRBD2. Germline trimming cut 6 bases from V and 5 bases from J; bases unmatched to any gene: 16. CDR1 is LNHDA and CDR2 is SQIVND in the germline V gene (reference sequence). This CDR3 comprises 16 residues. The CDR3 DNA reads as TGTGCCAGTAGCATGGGGCCTCGGGAGGTAGTAGACGAGCAGTACTTC. This sequence encodes CASSMGPREVVDEQYF.

V usage is TRBV7-9 and J usage is TRBJ2-1; tentatively, D is TRBD2 (6 bases). This CDR3 spans 15 amino acids. V lost 2 bases, J lost 12 bases, and 20 bases lay in between. The germline V gene has CDR1 SEHNR and CDR2 FQNEAQ (reference sequence). CDR3 bases: TGTGCCAGCAGCTTACCCGGAATTAACCCTAGCGCGCAGTTCTTC. Translated: CASSLPGINPSAQFF.

V and J are TRBV7-3 and TRBJ2-1; D gene unclear. Trimming removed 1 base from V and 15 bases from J, with 10 bases in between. This CDR3 has 11 residues. The V gene's germline CDR1 is SGHTA and CDR2 FQGTGA. The CDR3 region has the DNA TGTGCCAGCAGCTTAAGTGGGCCCCTGTTCTTC. Protein: CASSLSGPLFF.